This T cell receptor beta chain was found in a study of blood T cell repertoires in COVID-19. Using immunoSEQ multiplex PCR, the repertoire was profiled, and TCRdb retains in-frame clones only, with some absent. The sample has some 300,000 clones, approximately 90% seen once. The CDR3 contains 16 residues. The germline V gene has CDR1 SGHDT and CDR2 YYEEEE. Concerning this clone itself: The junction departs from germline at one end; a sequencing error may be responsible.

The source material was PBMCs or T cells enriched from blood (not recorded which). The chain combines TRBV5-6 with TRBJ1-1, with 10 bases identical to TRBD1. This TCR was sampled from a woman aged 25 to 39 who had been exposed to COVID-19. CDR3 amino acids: CASRLVTGGRHTEAFF. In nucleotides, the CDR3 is TGTGCCAGCAGATTGGTGACAGGGGGCCGGCACACTGAAGCTTTCTTT.